This T cell receptor beta chain derives from a study of STAT5B mutations in CD4+ large granular lymphocyte leukemia. General observations from the study: 8/27 top patient clones versus 2/35 control clones were TRBV06-family.

Germline V CDR1 and CDR2: GTSNPN, SVGIG (reference sequence). The V end lost 1 base, the J end lost 0 bases, and 16 bases lay between the germline ends. This CDR3 comprises 17 residues. Controls came from buffy coats of healthy blood donors. In this sample, this clone turned up a few times. The antigen remains undetermined. As processed by the authors: Lowest detectable productive clonotype frequency was 2.59 x 10-5. TCRdb's copy holds only in-frame clones and misses some; the assay was immunoSEQ multiplex PCR. V and J calls and clone size follow that table, whereas D and trimming were derived from the DNA. The sample lists tens of thousands of clones, approximately 84% seen once, with approximately 0.32% in the top ten.

The V gene is TRBV30, the J gene TRBJ1-5, with D perhaps matching TRBD1 (5 bases). The TCR sequence derives from a human donor in good health. Input material: CD4+ T cells from blood buffy coats. CDR3 region: CAWSAKQTAYSNQPQHF. The CDR3 DNA sequence: TGTGCCTGGAGTGCTAAACAGACAGCGTATAGCAATCAGCCCCAGCATTTT.